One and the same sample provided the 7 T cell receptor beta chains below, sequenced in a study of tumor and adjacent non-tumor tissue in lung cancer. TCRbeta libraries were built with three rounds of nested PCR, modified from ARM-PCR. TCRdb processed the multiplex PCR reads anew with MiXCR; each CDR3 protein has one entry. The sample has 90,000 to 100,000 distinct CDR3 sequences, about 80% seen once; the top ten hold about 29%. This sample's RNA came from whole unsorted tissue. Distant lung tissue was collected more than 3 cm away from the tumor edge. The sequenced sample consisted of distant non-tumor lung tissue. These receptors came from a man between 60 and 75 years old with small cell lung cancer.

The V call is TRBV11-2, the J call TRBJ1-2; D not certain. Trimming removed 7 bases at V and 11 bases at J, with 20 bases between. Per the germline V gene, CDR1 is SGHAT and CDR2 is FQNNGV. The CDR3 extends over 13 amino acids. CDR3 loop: CASKQHGNGGYTF. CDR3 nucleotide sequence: TGTGCCAGCAAACAACACGGCAACGGTGGATACACCTTC.

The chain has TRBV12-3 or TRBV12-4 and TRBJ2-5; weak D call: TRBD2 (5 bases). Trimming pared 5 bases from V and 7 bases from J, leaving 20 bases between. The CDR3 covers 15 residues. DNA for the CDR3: TGTGCCAGCAGTGACGGGCAGGAGGCGACGGGGACCCAGTACTTC. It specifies CASSDGQEATGTQYF.

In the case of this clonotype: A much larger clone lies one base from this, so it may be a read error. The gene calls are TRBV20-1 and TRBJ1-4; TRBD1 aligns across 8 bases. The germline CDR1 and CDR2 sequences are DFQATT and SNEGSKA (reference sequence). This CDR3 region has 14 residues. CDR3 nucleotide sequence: TGCAGTACTAGTTACAGGGGGGCTAATGAAAAACTGTTTTTT. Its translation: CSTSYRGANEKLFF.

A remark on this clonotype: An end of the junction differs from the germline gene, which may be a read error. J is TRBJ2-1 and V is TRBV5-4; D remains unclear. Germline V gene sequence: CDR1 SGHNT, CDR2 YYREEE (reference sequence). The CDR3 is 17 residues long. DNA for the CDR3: TGTGCCAGCAGCTTGGATCAGACGACCCAGTACTACAATGAGCAGTCCTTC. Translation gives CASSLDQTTQYYNEQSF.

DNA of the CDR3: TGTGCCAGCAGCCCCGACACCGCTGGAAACACCATATATTTT. Its protein product is CASSPDTAGNTIYF. The chain joins TRBV12-3 or TRBV12-4 to TRBJ1-3; no clear D gene. V lost 6 bases and J lost 2, with 11 bases in between. The CDR3 loop spans 14 amino acids.

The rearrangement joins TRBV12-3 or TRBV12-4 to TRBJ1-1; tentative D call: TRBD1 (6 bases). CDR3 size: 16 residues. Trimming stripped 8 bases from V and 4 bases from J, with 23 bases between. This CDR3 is CASAPEGGWIGTEAFF. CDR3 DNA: TGTGCCAGCGCCCCCGAGGGGGGGTGGATTGGCACTGAAGCTTTCTTT.

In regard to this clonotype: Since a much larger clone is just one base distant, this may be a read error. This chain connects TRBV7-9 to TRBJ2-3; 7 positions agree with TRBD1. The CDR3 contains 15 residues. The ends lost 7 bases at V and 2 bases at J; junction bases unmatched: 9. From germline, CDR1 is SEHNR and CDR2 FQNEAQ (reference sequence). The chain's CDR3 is CASNTGDRATDTQYF. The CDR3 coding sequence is TGTGCCAGCAATACCGGAGACAGGGCCACAGATACGCAGTATTTT.